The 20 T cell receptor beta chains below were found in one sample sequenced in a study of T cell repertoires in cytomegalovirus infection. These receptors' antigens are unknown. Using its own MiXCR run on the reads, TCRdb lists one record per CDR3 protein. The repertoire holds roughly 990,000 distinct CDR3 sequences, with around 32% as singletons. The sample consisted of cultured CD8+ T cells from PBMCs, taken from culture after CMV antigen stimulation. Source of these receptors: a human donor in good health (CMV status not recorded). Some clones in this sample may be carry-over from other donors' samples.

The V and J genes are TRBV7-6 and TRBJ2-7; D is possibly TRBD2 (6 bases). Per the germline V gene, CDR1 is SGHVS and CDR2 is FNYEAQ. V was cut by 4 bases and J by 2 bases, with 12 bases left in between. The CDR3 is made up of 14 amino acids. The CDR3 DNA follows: TGTGCCAGCAGCTCTCGGCCGGGAGCCTACGAGCAGTACTTC. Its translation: CASSSRPGAYEQYF.

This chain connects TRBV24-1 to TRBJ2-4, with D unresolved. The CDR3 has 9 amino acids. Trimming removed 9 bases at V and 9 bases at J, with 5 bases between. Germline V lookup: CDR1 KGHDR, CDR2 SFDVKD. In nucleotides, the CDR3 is TGTGCCACCCCTAGCATTCAGTACTTC. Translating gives CATPSIQYF.

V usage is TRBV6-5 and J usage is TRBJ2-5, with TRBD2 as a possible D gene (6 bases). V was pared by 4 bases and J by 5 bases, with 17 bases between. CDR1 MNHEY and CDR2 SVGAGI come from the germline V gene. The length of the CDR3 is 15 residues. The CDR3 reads CASSFPGTLGETQYF. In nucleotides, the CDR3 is TGTGCCAGCAGTTTCCCCGGGACTTTGGGGGAGACCCAGTACTTC.

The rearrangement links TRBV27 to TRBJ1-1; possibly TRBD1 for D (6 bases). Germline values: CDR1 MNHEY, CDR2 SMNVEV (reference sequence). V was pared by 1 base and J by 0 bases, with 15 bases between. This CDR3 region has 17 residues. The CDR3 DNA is TGTGCCAGCAGTTTATTGGGGGGGCTCAGCATGAACACTGAAGCTTTCTTT. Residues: CASSLLGGLSMNTEAFF.

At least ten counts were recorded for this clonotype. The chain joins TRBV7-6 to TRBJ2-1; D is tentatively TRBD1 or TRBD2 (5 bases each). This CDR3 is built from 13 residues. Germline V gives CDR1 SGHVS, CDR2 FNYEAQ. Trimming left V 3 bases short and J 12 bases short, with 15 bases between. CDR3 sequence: CASSFPGDVGQFF. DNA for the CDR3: TGTGCCAGCAGCTTCCCCGGGGACGTAGGGCAGTTCTTC.

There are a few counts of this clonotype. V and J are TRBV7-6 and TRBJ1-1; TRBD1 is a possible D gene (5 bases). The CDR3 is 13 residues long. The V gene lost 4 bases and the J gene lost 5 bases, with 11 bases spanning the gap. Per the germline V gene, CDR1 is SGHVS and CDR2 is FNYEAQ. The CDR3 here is CASSSSRGTEAFF. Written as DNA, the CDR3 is TGTGCCAGCAGCTCGAGTAGGGGAACTGAAGCTTTCTTT.

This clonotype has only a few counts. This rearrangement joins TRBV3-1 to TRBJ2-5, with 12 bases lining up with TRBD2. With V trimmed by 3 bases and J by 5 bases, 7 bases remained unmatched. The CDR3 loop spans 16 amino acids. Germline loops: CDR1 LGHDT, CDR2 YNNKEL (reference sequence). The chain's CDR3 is CASSHSTSGGGETQYF. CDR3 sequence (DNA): TGTGCCAGCAGCCATTCGACTAGCGGGGGAGGGGAGACCCAGTACTTC.

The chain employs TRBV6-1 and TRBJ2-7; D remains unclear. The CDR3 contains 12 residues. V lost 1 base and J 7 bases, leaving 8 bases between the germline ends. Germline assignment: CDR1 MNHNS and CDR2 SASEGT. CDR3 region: CASSEGVGEQYV. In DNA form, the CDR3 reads TGTGCCAGCAGTGAAGGCGTGGGAGAGCAGTACGTC.

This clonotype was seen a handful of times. CDR3 DNA: TGTGCCAGTAGTATAGGACGGAGCTACGAGCAGTACTTC. As protein: CASSIGRSYEQYF. The J gene is TRBJ2-7, the V gene TRBV19; D not resolved. Trimming shortened V by 1 base and J by 3 bases, and 7 bases separated the two germline ends. The CDR3 has 13 amino acids. Germline V gene sequence: CDR1 LNHDA, CDR2 SQIVND (reference sequence).

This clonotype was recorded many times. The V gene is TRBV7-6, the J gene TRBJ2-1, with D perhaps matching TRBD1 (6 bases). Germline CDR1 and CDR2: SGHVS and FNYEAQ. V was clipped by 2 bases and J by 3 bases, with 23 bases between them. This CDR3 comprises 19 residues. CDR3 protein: CASSLNDGLLPRGYNEQFF. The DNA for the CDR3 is TGTGCCAGCAGCTTAAATGACGGCCTCCTACCCAGGGGCTACAATGAGCAGTTCTTC.

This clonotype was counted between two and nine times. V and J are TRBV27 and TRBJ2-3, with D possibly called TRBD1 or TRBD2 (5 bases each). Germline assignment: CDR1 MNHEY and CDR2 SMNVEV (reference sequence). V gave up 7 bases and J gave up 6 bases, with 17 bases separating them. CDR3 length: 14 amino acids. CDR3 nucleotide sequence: TGTGCCAGCATCGGGACCCAAGGGAAGGATACGCAGTATTTT. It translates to CASIGTQGKDTQYF.

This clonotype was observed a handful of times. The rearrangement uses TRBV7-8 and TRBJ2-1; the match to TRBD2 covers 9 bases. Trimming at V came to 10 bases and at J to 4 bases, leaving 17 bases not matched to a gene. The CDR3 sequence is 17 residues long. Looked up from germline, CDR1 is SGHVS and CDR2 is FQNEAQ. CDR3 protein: CATWSASGAVIYNEQFF. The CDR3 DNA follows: TGTGCCACCTGGTCGGCTAGCGGGGCGGTTATATACAATGAGCAGTTCTTC.

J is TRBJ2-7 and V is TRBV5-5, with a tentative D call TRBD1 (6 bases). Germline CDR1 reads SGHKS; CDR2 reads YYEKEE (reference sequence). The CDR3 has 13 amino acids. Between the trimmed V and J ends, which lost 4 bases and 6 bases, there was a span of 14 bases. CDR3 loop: CASSNRAPSEQYF. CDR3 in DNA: TGTGCCAGCAGCAACAGGGCCCCCAGCGAGCAGTACTTC.

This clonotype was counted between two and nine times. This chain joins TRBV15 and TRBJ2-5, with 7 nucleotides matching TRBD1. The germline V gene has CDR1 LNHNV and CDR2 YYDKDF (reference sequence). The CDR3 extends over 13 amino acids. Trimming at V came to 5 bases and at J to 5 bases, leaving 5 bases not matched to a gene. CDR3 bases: TGTGCCACCAGCGACAGGGATCAGGAGACCCAGTACTTC. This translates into CATSDRDQETQYF.

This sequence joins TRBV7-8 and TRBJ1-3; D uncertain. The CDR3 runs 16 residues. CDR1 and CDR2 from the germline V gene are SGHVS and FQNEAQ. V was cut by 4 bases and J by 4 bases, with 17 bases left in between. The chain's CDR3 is CASSSGGDGLGNTIYF. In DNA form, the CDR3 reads TGTGCCAGCAGCTCTGGCGGGGATGGGTTAGGAAACACCATATATTTT.

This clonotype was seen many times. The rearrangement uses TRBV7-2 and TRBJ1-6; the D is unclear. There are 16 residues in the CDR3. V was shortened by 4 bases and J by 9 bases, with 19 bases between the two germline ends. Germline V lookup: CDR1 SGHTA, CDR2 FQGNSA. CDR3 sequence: CASSSGPRGNGSPLHF. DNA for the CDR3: TGTGCCAGCAGCTCCGGTCCAAGAGGGAATGGTTCACCCCTCCACTTT.

CDR3 coding DNA: TGTGCCATCAGTGATCGCTCGGTCGACAGGCTAGAAACAGATACGCAGTATTTT. The encoded protein is CAISDRSVDRLETDTQYF. The chain carries TRBV10-3 and TRBJ2-3; possibly TRBD1 for D (6 bases). The CDR3 runs 18 residues. Between the trimmed V and J ends, which lost 3 bases and 3 bases, there was a span of 22 bases. The germline V gene encodes CDR1 ENHRY and CDR2 SYGVKD.

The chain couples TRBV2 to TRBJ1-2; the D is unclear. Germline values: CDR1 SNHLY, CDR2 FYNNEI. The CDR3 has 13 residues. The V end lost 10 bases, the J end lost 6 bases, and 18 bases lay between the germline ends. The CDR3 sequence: CATLSPNPHGYTF. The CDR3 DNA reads TGTGCCACCCTGAGCCCAAACCCCCATGGCTACACCTTC.

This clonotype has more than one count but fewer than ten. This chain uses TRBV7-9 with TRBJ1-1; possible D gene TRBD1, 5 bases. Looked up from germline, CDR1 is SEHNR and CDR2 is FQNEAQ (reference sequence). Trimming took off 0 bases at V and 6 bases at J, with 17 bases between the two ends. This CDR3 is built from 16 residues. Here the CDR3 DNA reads TGTGCCAGCAGCTTAGCGCTAAGTTTGGGGGTCGCTGAAGCTTTCTTT. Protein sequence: CASSLALSLGVAEAFF.

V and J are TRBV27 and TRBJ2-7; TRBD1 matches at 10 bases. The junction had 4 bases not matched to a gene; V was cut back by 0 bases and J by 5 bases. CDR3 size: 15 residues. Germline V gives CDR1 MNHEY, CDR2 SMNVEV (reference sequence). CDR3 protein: CASSLSDRGTDEQYF. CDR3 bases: TGTGCCAGCAGTTTATCGGACAGGGGGACGGACGAGCAGTACTTC.